Sequencing of this T cell receptor beta chain was carried out in a study of T cell responses to AZD1222 COVID-19 vaccine. General study points: An increase in Spike-specific TCR breadth and depth was observed after two AZD1222 doses. Reportedly, close to half of spike-specific TCRs are directed against unmutated variant regions. There were repertoire samples only from the period after the peak T cell response. The donors showed a predominance of white British ancestry and of females, with possible underestimation of clonal diversity.

Assay: immunoSEQ multiplex PCR; the TCRdb copy retains only in-frame clones and omits some. The sample shows more than 65,000 clones, roughly 85% of them seen only once. Per germline, CDR1 SGHTS and CDR2 YDEGEE. The V end lost 5 bases, the J end lost 7 bases, and 28 bases lay between the germline ends. The CDR3 has 17 residues. With regard to this clone: Its antigen is undetermined.

The chain combines TRBV5-8 with TRBJ2-7; D is uncertain. This TCR came from an adult who received the AZD1222 COVID-19 vaccine. Source: peripheral blood, taken 28 days after the second AZD1222 dose. The CDR3 nucleotides read TGTGCCAGCAGTACAAACTCGACGTCCCGGGCCCGACTGGAGCAGTACTTC. Amino acid sequence: CASSTNSTSRARLEQYF. The full variable domain, completed using reference TRBV5-8 and TRBJ2-7, is EAGVTQSPTHLIKTRGQQATLRCSPISGHTSVYWYQQALGLGLQFLLWYDEGEERNRGNFPPRFSGRQFPNYSSELNVNALELEDSALYLCASSTNSTSRARLEQYFGPGTRLTVT.